Below, 6 T cell receptor beta chains from the same sample are listed, as sequenced in a study of T-cell reconstitution after alpha-beta-depleted transplantation in children. TCRbeta library preparation incorporated unique molecular identifiers. TCRdb re-called the PCR reads through MiXCR, storing one row per CDR3 protein. The table lists a few hundred thousand distinct CDR3 sequences, 43% of them singletons. The sample was PBMCs, taken before TCRalphabeta/CD19-depleted stem cell transplant. These receptors all come from a girl aged 2-15 years with aplastic anemia, due to receive a stem cell transplant.

This clonotype was found a few times. The rearrangement links TRBV5-5 to TRBJ2-1; D is uncertain. The germline gives CDR1 SGHKS, CDR2 YYEKEE (reference sequence). The CDR3 consists of 13 residues. V lost 2 bases and J lost 12, with 15 bases in between. The CDR3: CASSFFDGPGQFF. In nucleotides, the CDR3 is TGTGCCAGCAGCTTCTTTGACGGCCCAGGGCAGTTCTTC.

The chain uses TRBV18 and TRBJ1-1; TRBD1 matches at 7 bases. This CDR3 contains 15 residues. Germline V gene lookup returns CDR1 KGHSH and CDR2 LQKENI. The V and J ends lost 5 bases and 3 bases, in that order; junction bases with no gene match: 9. The CDR3 DNA reads as TGTGCCAGCTCATCCACAGGGGCATTGGACACTGAAGCTTTCTTT. Its protein is CASSSTGALDTEAFF.

This clonotype was observed at least ten times. V gene TRBV6-2 or TRBV6-3 combines with J gene TRBJ1-1; D may be TRBD1 (5 bases). The V end was cut by 0 bases, the J end by 8 bases, with 13 bases between. The CDR3 consists of 14 residues. CDR1 and CDR2 (germline): MNHEY, SVGEGT. In DNA form, the CDR3 reads TGTGCCAGCAGTTACTCCCCCCAGGGCGGAGAAGCTTTCTTT. Amino acids: CASSYSPQGGEAFF.

V gene TRBV29-1 combines with J gene TRBJ2-3; D unclear. V gave up 3 bases and J gave up 2 bases, with 6 bases separating them. The CDR3 is made up of 12 amino acids. Germline values: CDR1 SQVTM, CDR2 ANQGSEA. CDR3 region: CSVDALTDTQYF. CDR3 sequence (DNA): TGCAGCGTTGATGCTCTCACAGATACGCAGTATTTT.

This clonotype has a handful of counts. The chain employs TRBV20-1 and TRBJ2-3; TRBD2 aligns across 9 bases. The V and J ends lost 3 bases and 6 bases, in that order; junction bases with no gene match: 4. The CDR3 has 13 amino acids. CDR1 DFQATT and CDR2 SNEGSKA come from the germline V gene (reference sequence). This CDR3 reads CSASSGSFDTQYF. For the CDR3, the DNA is TGCAGTGCTAGTAGCGGGAGTTTCGATACGCAGTATTTT.

This clonotype was observed a handful of times. V is TRBV18 and J is TRBJ2-1; the match to TRBD1 covers 8 bases. J gave up 3 bases and V 3 bases, and 4 bases lay outside the gene matches. Germline V gene sequence: CDR1 KGHSH, CDR2 LQKENI. This CDR3 is 15 amino acids long. This CDR3 is CASSPDRVGYNEQFF. The CDR3 nucleotides read TGTGCCAGCTCACCGGACAGGGTAGGCTACAATGAGCAGTTCTTC.